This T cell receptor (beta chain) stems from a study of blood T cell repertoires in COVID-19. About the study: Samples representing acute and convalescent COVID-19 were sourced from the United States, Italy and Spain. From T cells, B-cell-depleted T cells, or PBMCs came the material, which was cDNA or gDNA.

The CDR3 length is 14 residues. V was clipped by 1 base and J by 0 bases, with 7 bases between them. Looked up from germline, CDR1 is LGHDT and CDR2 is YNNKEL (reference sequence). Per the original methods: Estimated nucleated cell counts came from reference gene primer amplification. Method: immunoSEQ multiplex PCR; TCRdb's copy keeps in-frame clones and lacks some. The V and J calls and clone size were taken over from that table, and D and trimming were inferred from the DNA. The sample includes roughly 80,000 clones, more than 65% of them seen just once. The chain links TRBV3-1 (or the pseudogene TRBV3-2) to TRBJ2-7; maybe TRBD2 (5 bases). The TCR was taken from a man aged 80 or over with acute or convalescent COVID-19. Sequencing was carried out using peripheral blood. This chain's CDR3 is CASSQGRSSYEQYF. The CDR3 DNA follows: TGTGCCAGCAGCCAAGGGAGGAGCTCCTACGAGCAGTACTTC.